What follows are 7 T cell receptor beta chains derived from one specimen sequenced in a study of beta chain features in type 1 diabetes. Sequencing targeted expressed TCRB transcripts, as all isolated RNA had been reverse transcribed. The protocol was immunoSEQ multiplex PCR, while the TCRdb copy is restricted to in-frame clones and leaves out a portion. In the table there are about 370,000 clones, over 13% of which are singletons. Sequences were obtained from naive CD4+ T cells from blood. All receptors come from a woman in her late teens or twenties in good health.

The rearrangement links TRBV5-1 to TRBJ2-3, with D possibly TRBD2 on 6 matching bases. Germline CDR1 is SGHRS and CDR2 is YFSETQ. This CDR3 comprises 17 residues. The ends were cut back, 2 bases at V and 3 bases at J, with 19 bases in the middle. CDR3 in amino acids: CASSFLTSLSGTDTQYF. DNA of the CDR3: TGCGCCAGCAGCTTCTTGACTAGTCTGAGCGGGACAGATACGCAGTATTTT.

Note on this clone: Additional DNA sequences in this sample encode the identical CDR3. The V call is TRBV19, the J call TRBJ2-1; 8 positions match TRBD2. Germline-derived CDR1 and CDR2 are LNHDA and SQIVND (reference sequence). CDR3 size: 16 residues. V was pared by 0 bases and J by 0 bases, with 1 base of the junction left unmatched. The chain's CDR3 is CASSIDTSGSYNEQFF. The CDR3 coding sequence is TGTGCCAGTAGTATAGACACTAGCGGCTCCTACAATGAGCAGTTCTTC.

This clone was counted between two and nine times. The sample holds other DNA sequences that translate to the same CDR3. The genes are TRBV5-1 and TRBJ1-1; 7 nucleotides agree with TRBD1. Germline V lookup: CDR1 SGHRS, CDR2 YFSETQ. J gave up 1 base and V 4 bases, and 4 bases lay outside the gene matches. The CDR3 spans 14 residues. This chain's CDR3 is CASSARTGNTEAFF. The CDR3 region has the DNA TGCGCCAGCAGCGCCCGGACAGGGAACACTGAAGCTTTCTTT.

This clone came up a few times. The V gene is TRBV2, the J gene TRBJ2-7; tentative D call: TRBD2 (5 bases). The germline V and J ends were trimmed by 11 bases and 3 bases, with 14 bases remaining between them. Germline-derived CDR1 and CDR2 are SNHLY and FYNNEI. The CDR3 length is 12 residues. The CDR3 DNA follows: TGTGCCGGCCGGGGAGACCTCTACGAGCAGTACTTC. Its protein product is CAGRGDLYEQYF.

This chain joins TRBV18 and TRBJ1-1; 7 positions match TRBD1. With V trimmed by 6 bases and J by 0 bases, 10 bases remained unmatched. This CDR3 has 16 amino acids. Germline V gene sequence: CDR1 KGHSH, CDR2 LQKENI. The CDR3 DNA reads TGTGCCAGCTCTATCGTGGGACAGCCTTTGAACACTGAAGCTTTCTTT. Its translation is CASSIVGQPLNTEAFF.

This clone has only one observation. The chain employs TRBV30 and TRBJ1-2; 9 bases agree with TRBD1. This CDR3 has 13 amino acids. Germline assignment: CDR1 GTSNPN and CDR2 SVGIG (reference sequence). V was clipped by 4 bases and J by 8 bases; unmatched bases: 8. CDR3 loop: CAWTGQGMEGYTF. DNA for the CDR3: TGTGCCTGGACCGGACAGGGGATGGAGGGCTACACCTTC.

This clone was seen only a few times. V is TRBV7-9 and J is TRBJ2-7; 7 bases align to TRBD2. This CDR3 is 17 amino acids long. The trim removed 5 bases at V and 0 bases at J, leaving 13 bases unmatched. Germline CDR1 is SEHNR and CDR2 is FQNEAQ (reference sequence). The DNA of the CDR3 is TGTGCCAGCAGCCCAGCGGGGCTAGCGCTCAGCTCCTACGAGCAGTACTTC. This encodes CASSPAGLALSSYEQYF. Supplemented by reference TRBV7-9 and TRBJ2-7, the full variable domain reads DTGVSQNPRHKITKRGQNVTFRCDPISEHNRLYWYRQTLGQGPEFLTYFQNEAQLEKSRLLSDRFSAERPKGSFSTLEIQRTEQGDSAMYLCASSPAGLALSSYEQYFGPGTRLTVT.